What follows describes a single T cell receptor beta chain. Antigen: not known. Expansion with viral peptide pools was applied to antigen-specific CD4+ T cells by the ViraFEST assay prior to sequencing. Following 10 days of culture, CD4+ T cells were isolated. Their SARS-CoV-2 infection, verified by PCR, occurred between March and December 2020. After approximately 2 million PBMC were placed in each well, they were cultured with about 10 IU/ml IL-2 and about 10 ug/ml peptides. This entry is derived from a study of vaccination effects on CD4 cells after COVID-19. Background on the study: Participants received two doses of either the BNT162b2 or mRNA-1273 vaccine. Two convalescent donors provided samples 16 days and one week before vaccination. Notes on the study in general: In convalescent patients, vaccine-induced clones largely differed from infection-induced clones.

Using immunoSEQ multiplex PCR, the repertoire was profiled, and TCRdb retains in-frame clones only, with some absent. Of around 30,000 clones in the sample, roughly 71% were seen once. CDR1 is MGHRA, CDR2 YSYEKL, per germline. The V end lost 4 bases, the J end lost 7 bases, and 19 bases lay between the germline ends. The CDR3 contains 16 residues. The sequence derives from a human donor who had a prior SARS-CoV-2 infection. The gene calls are TRBV4-1 and TRBJ1-4, with a weak D call TRBD1 (5 bases). Sequencing used CD4+ T cells from PBMCs cultured with SARS-CoV-2 spike peptides, obtained before COVID-19 vaccination. The CDR3, as DNA: TGCGCCAGCAGCCTAAACGGGGCGGTTGGGGGTGAAAAACTGTTTTTT. Encoded protein: CASSLNGAVGGEKLFF.